These 27 T cell receptor beta chains were all obtained from the same sample, sequenced in a study of T cells after yellow fever vaccination. TCRdb re-derived calls from the 5' RACE reads in MiXCR, one entry per CDR3 protein. The sample consists of about 69,000 distinct CDR3 sequences, approximately 6.2% of them appearing once. The sample consisted of CD4+ T cells sorted from PBMCs, taken less than 16 days after the first yellow fever vaccination. These receptor sequences come from a young man who received the YFV17D yellow fever vaccine.

This clonotype was found many times. The rearrangement uses TRBV9 and TRBJ2-3; D possibly corresponds to TRBD2 (6 bases). The CDR3 extends over 15 amino acids. Trimming removed 0 bases from V and 7 bases from J, with 15 bases in between. Germline V lookup: CDR1 SGDLS, CDR2 YYNGEE. The CDR3 is CASSVAGVQSHTQYF. CDR3 sequence (DNA): TGTGCCAGCAGCGTAGCGGGGGTTCAATCCCATACGCAGTATTTT.

This clonotype was recorded at least ten times. V usage is TRBV5-1 and J usage is TRBJ1-4; a weak D match, TRBD1 (5 bases). CDR1 is SGHRS and CDR2 is YFSETQ in the germline V gene. CDR3 length: 14 amino acids. Trimming took 1 base from V and 8 from J, leaving 12 bases between them. In DNA, the CDR3 is TGCGCCAGCAGCTTGTCGGGGCCGGGAGAAAAACTGTTTTTT. Translated: CASSLSGPGEKLFF.

This clonotype appeared many times. V is TRBV5-1 and J is TRBJ2-1; D ambiguous. V was trimmed by 4 bases and J by 10 bases, leaving 12 bases between them. The germline gives CDR1 SGHRS, CDR2 YFSETQ. The CDR3 covers 12 residues. The CDR3 coding sequence is TGCGCCAGCAGCCCCCGGGTCCCGGAGCAGTTCTTC. Protein sequence: CASSPRVPEQFF.

This clonotype has a handful of counts. This sequence joins TRBV2 and TRBJ1-2; the D is unclear. Trimming pared 3 bases from V and 4 bases from J, leaving 9 bases between. The CDR3 covers 13 residues. The germline V gene has CDR1 SNHLY and CDR2 FYNNEI. CDR3 protein: CASSDAAGYGYTF. CDR3 DNA sequence: TGTGCCAGCAGTGATGCGGCAGGCTATGGCTACACCTTC.

This clonotype was found many times. The genes are TRBV20-1 and TRBJ2-4; D is possibly TRBD1 (5 bases). Germline values: CDR1 DFQATT, CDR2 SNEGSKA (reference sequence). The V and J ends lost 6 bases and 1 base respectively, with 13 bases between them. The CDR3 contains 14 residues. CDR3 sequence: CSAPPPGAKNIQYF. CDR3 nucleotide sequence: TGCAGTGCCCCCCCCCCAGGGGCCAAAAACATTCAGTACTTC.

This clonotype occurred many times. The chain employs TRBV28 and TRBJ2-6, with unresolved D. The CDR3 has 15 residues. V was cut by 5 bases and J by 0 bases, with 8 bases left in between. CDR1 is MDHEN and CDR2 is SYDVKM in the germline V gene. CDR3 DNA: TGTGCCAGCAGTCTCGCCGCCTCTGGGGCCAACGTCCTGACTTTC. Residues: CASSLAASGANVLTF.

A remark on this clonotype: A much larger clone is a single base away; this may be a read error. The chain employs TRBV20-1 and TRBJ2-3; D tentatively fits TRBD1 or TRBD2 (6 bases each). CDR1 is DFQATT and CDR2 is SNEGSKA in the germline V gene (reference sequence). V was trimmed by 6 bases and J by 2 bases, leaving 15 bases between them. This CDR3 spans 14 amino acids. In DNA form, the CDR3 reads TGCAGTGCCCCCAGGGGAGGCCACACAGATACGCAGTATTTT. Protein sequence: CSAPRGGHTDTQYF.

For this clonotype: Since a much larger clone is just one base distant, this may be a read error. CDR3 loop: CASRPGRGAGELFF. DNA for the CDR3: TGTGCCAGCAGGCCCGGCAGGGGCGCCGGGGAGCTGTTTTTT. The rearrangement joins TRBV11-2 to TRBJ2-2, with D tentatively TRBD1 (6 bases). Trimming took 6 bases from V and 6 from J, leaving 14 bases between them. CDR3 length equals 14 residues. Looked up from germline, CDR1 is SGHAT and CDR2 is FQNNGV.

This clonotype showed up many times. The chain employs TRBV20-1 and TRBJ1-1; no definite D call. The CDR3 consists of 12 residues. Germline CDR1 DFQATT, CDR2 SNEGSKA (reference sequence). V was cut by 3 bases and J by 6 bases, with 11 bases left in between. The CDR3 loop is CSASPQVSEAFF. As DNA, the CDR3 is TGCAGTGCTAGCCCCCAAGTCTCTGAAGCTTTCTTT.

For this clonotype: This may arise from a read error, as a much more abundant clone is one base away. The chain joins TRBV20-1 to TRBJ2-1; no reliable D call. The germline V and J ends were trimmed by 4 bases and 5 bases, with 15 bases remaining between them. Germline V gene sequence: CDR1 DFQATT, CDR2 SNEGSKA (reference sequence). There are 14 residues in the CDR3. The CDR3 is CSAIEASQNNEQFF. CDR3 nucleotide sequence: TGCAGTGCTATAGAAGCGTCCCAAAACAATGAGCAGTTCTTC.

The sample holds many counts of this clonotype. J is TRBJ1-6 and V is TRBV20-1; possible D gene TRBD1, 5 bases. The V gene's germline CDR1 is DFQATT and CDR2 SNEGSKA (reference sequence). Trimming cost V 5 bases and J 11 bases, with 19 bases left between them. This CDR3 region has 14 residues. The CDR3 sequence: CSAPVGGEGPPLHF. The CDR3 nucleotides are TGCAGTGCTCCTGTCGGGGGGGAAGGGCCACCCCTCCACTTT.

This clonotype has ten or more counts. V is TRBV20-1 and J is TRBJ2-1; 9 nucleotides agree with TRBD1. CDR1 DFQATT and CDR2 SNEGSKA come from the germline V gene (reference sequence). J gave up 13 bases and V 2 bases, and 12 bases lay outside the gene matches. The CDR3 extends over 14 amino acids. CDR3 loop: CSARIGTGRFVQFF. The DNA of the CDR3 is TGCAGTGCTAGAATAGGGACAGGGCGGTTTGTTCAGTTCTTC.

This clonotype was found many times. The CDR3 nucleotides read TGTGCCAGCAGTTTTGCGGATAATCAGCCCCAGCATTTT. Amino acid sequence: CASSFADNQPQHF. This sequence joins TRBV12-3 or TRBV12-4 and TRBJ1-5; no clear D gene. V was trimmed by 3 bases and J by 4 bases, leaving 7 bases between them. The CDR3 length is 13 residues.

This clonotype was observed at least ten times. The chain has TRBV5-6 and TRBJ1-3; perhaps TRBD1 as D (5 bases). V gave up 5 bases and J gave up 0 bases, with 15 bases separating them. From germline, CDR1 is SGHDT and CDR2 YYEEEE. CDR3 length: 16 amino acids. For the CDR3, the DNA is TGTGCCAGCAGAACCAACGGGGCCTCCTCTGGAAACACCATATATTTT. This encodes CASRTNGASSGNTIYF.

This clonotype has ten or more counts. The chain recombines TRBV29-1 with TRBJ1-2; D is possibly TRBD1 (5 bases). Germline CDR1 SQVTM, CDR2 ANQGSEA. The CDR3 spans 12 residues. Trimming took off 4 bases at V and 4 bases at J, with 10 bases between the two ends. The CDR3 here is CSVGGQSYGYTF. CDR3 in DNA: TGCAGCGTTGGGGGCCAGTCCTATGGCTACACCTTC.

Ten or more counts support this clonotype. The chain links TRBV15 to TRBJ1-4; the D gene is possibly TRBD1 (5 bases). The CDR3 is made up of 14 amino acids. Germline V gives CDR1 LNHNV, CDR2 YYDKDF (reference sequence). V lost 8 bases and J lost 7, with 17 bases in between. DNA for the CDR3: TGTGCCACCTCGCCGGGACTCAGTGGTGAAAAACTGTTTTTT. It is translated as CATSPGLSGEKLFF. The full variable domain, its missing parts supplied by reference TRBV15 and TRBJ1-4, is DAMVIQNPRYQVTQFGKPVTLSCSQTLNHNVMYWYQQKSSQAPKLLFHYYDKDFNNEADTPDNFQSRRPNTSFCFLDIRSPGLGDTAMYLCATSPGLSGEKLFFGSGTQLSVL.

This clonotype was seen repeatedly, ten times or more. The chain employs TRBV27 and TRBJ2-7; D is perhaps TRBD2 (6 bases). From germline, CDR1 is MNHEY and CDR2 SMNVEV (reference sequence). Trimming took 5 bases from V and 1 from J, leaving 18 bases between them. This CDR3 contains 16 residues. This chain's CDR3 is CASSHLRDFFSYEQYF. The CDR3 nucleotides are TGTGCCAGCAGTCACCTCCGGGACTTCTTTTCCTACGAGCAGTACTTC.

For this clonotype: This clone may be a read error of a much larger clone one base away. This CDR3 reads CSARDPWGNTQYF. The CDR3 nucleotides are TGCAGTGCTAGAGATCCCTGGGGAAATACGCAGTATTTT. V gene TRBV20-1 combines with J gene TRBJ2-3; no reliable D call. This CDR3 comprises 13 residues. The V gene lost 0 bases and the J gene lost 7 bases, with 11 bases spanning the gap. Per germline, CDR1 DFQATT and CDR2 SNEGSKA (reference sequence).

In regard to this clonotype: Since a much larger clone is just one base distant, this may be a read error. J is TRBJ2-2 and V is TRBV5-4; a weak D match, TRBD2 (6 bases). The CDR3 has 14 amino acids. Per the germline V gene, CDR1 is SGHNT and CDR2 is YYREEE (reference sequence). In DNA, the CDR3 is TGTGCCAGCAGCTTGGGACTAGTTCCCGGGGAGCTGTCTTTT. Residues: CASSLGLVPGELSF.

This clonotype was observed a few times. The V gene is TRBV3-1, the J gene TRBJ2-2; 7 bases are shared with TRBD2. Germline V CDR1 and CDR2: LGHDT, YNNKEL (reference sequence). This CDR3 has 19 amino acids. V lost 2 bases and J lost 4; bases outside the gene matches: 16. The CDR3 sequence: CASSQYSGSGTNPTGELFF. The CDR3 DNA reads as TGTGCCAGCAGCCAATATTCGGGATCCGGGACTAACCCCACCGGGGAGCTGTTTTTT.

This clonotype was recorded at least ten times. The chain carries TRBV5-1 and TRBJ2-7; 10 bases line up with TRBD1. The CDR3 length is 13 residues. The trim removed 0 bases at V and 6 bases at J, leaving 0 bases unmatched. Germline V gene data show CDR1 as SGHRS and CDR2 as YFSETQ. CDR3 sequence: CASSLGDRGEQYF. CDR3 coding DNA: TGCGCCAGCAGCTTGGGGGACAGGGGCGAGCAGTACTTC.

This clonotype came up many times. The rearrangement links TRBV20-1 to TRBJ1-5, with D hard to call. Trimming left V 3 bases short and J 5 bases short, with 5 bases between. The germline gives CDR1 DFQATT, CDR2 SNEGSKA (reference sequence). This CDR3 has 11 residues. The CDR3 nucleotides read TGCAGTGCTAGCGGGGATCAGCCCCAGCATTTT. Its protein product is CSASGDQPQHF.

This clonotype was detected only a few times. V usage is TRBV7-2 and J usage is TRBJ2-7; D gene ambiguous. Trimming took off 5 bases at V and 0 bases at J, with 5 bases between the two ends. The CDR3 sequence is 12 residues long. Germline assignment: CDR1 SGHTA and CDR2 FQGNSA. CDR3 sequence reads: CASSLSSYEQYF. CDR3 sequence (DNA): TGTGCCAGCAGCCTTAGCTCCTACGAGCAGTACTTC.

This clonotype was detected ten times or more. One end of the junction fails to match germline, which may point to a read error. This chain joins TRBV5-6 and TRBJ2-1; D is ambiguous. CDR1 SGHDT and CDR2 YYEEEE come from the germline V gene. There are 11 residues in the CDR3. The CDR3 sequence is CASTLGGRRFF. CDR3 DNA sequence: TGTGCCAGCACTCTGGGTGGTAGAAGGTTTTTC.

This clonotype was seen ten or more times. The rearrangement joins TRBV10-3 to TRBJ2-3; no clear D. Trimming cost V 6 bases and J 2 bases, with 9 bases left between them. The CDR3 totals 13 residues. CDR1 and CDR2 (germline): ENHRY, SYGVKD. The CDR3 DNA is TGTGCCATCAGCGTGGGTCTCACAGATACGCAGTATTTT. It codes for CAISVGLTDTQYF.

There are many counts of this clonotype. The chain carries TRBV11-2 and TRBJ2-2, with 8 nucleotides matching TRBD2. In germline, CDR1 is SGHAT, CDR2 FQNNGV. After removal of 0 bases from V and 1 base from J, the junction contained 7 bases not matched to a gene. This CDR3 is built from 18 residues. CDR3 region: CASSLDPPGGMNTGELFF. The CDR3 coding sequence is TGTGCCAGCAGCTTAGACCCCCCGGGGGGGATGAACACCGGGGAGCTGTTTTTT.

This clonotype was found many times. The genes are TRBV20-1 and TRBJ2-1; 9 nucleotides agree with TRBD1. The ends lost 0 bases at V and 4 bases at J; junction bases unmatched: 4. Germline CDR1 is DFQATT and CDR2 is SNEGSKA (reference sequence). The length of the CDR3 is 15 residues. The CDR3 coding sequence is TGCAGTGCTAGAGATCCGGGACAGGGATACAATGAGCAGTTCTTC. This sequence encodes CSARDPGQGYNEQFF.